This is a list of T cell receptor beta chains from one sample in a study of blood T cell repertoires in COVID-19. This table comes from immunoSEQ multiplex PCR, and its TCRdb copy is limited to in-frame clones, with some not included. The table records approximately 250,000 clones, 80% to 90% of them present only once. Sequenced sample: PBMCs or T cells enriched from blood (not recorded which). These receptors all come from a woman aged 25 to 39 who had recovered from COVID-19. CDR3s include the opening cysteine and the closing phenylalanine or tryptophan. A D gene is named only where the DNA matches it firmly. Part of the rows lack a size; the others show once, few, many or a class for expanded clones.

>TRBV2|-|TRBJ1-1|-
TGTGCCAGCAGTGTTCGGGGTTTGGACACTGAAGCTTTCTTT
CASSVRGLDTEAFF
>TRBV6-2/TRBV6-3|-|TRBJ2-1|-
TGTGCCAGCAGTTACCTAGCTTTCGATGAGCAGTTCTTC
CASSYLAFDEQFF
>TRBV5-6|-|TRBJ1-2|-
TGTGCCAGCAGCTTGGGGGGACAAAACTATGGCTACACCTTC
CASSLGGQNYGYTF
>TRBV11-2|TRBD1|TRBJ2-5|once
TGTGCCAGCAGCCGAGACAGGGGCGAGACCCAGTACTTC
CASSRDRGETQYF
>TRBV4-3|TRBD2|TRBJ2-7|-
TGCGCCAGCAGCCAAGATATCGTAGCGGGAGTATCCTACGAGCAGTACTTC
CASSQDIVAGVSYEQYF
>TRBV9|TRBD1|TRBJ2-2|-
TGTGCCAGCAGCGTAGTCCAGGGGGCCGGGGAGCTGTTTTTT
CASSVVQGAGELFF
>TRBV29-1|TRBD2|TRBJ2-7|-
TGCAGCGTAGGAGCGGGGTCCTACGAGCAGTACTTC
CSVGAGSYEQYF
>TRBV24-1|-|TRBJ2-3|-
TGTGCCACCAGTGATTTGACTGGTAGCACAGATACGCAGTATTTT
CATSDLTGSTDTQYF
>TRBV28|TRBD1|TRBJ1-2|-
TGTGCCAGCAGCGAGACAGGGCTCTATGGCTACACCTTC
CASSETGLYGYTF
>TRBV7-9|TRBD1|TRBJ2-5|-
TGTGCCAGCAGCTCGGGACAGGGGCGAGAGACCCAGTACTTC
CASSSGQGRETQYF